These 27 T cell receptor beta chains were sequenced from one sample in a study of CD8+CD57+ T cells in acquired aplastic anemia. Genomic DNA constituted the template upon which TCR beta VDJ and CDR3 profiling was performed. TCRdb independently ran MiXCR on the reads; one entry per CDR3 protein. The data contain hundreds of thousands of distinct CDR3 sequences, 65% to 80% of them singletons. What was sequenced was sorted CD4+, CD8+, or CD8+CD57+ T cells (not recorded which) from PBMCs. Receptors were obtained from a human donor in good health, serving as a control.

This clonotype was seen a handful of times. The rearrangement links TRBV7-2 to TRBJ1-1; D uncertain. The CDR3 has 13 amino acids. V gave up 5 bases and J gave up 0 bases, with 7 bases separating them. CDR1 is SGHTA, CDR2 FQGNSA, per germline. The DNA for the CDR3 is TGTGCCAGCAGCGTAGTTCTGAACACTGAAGCTTTCTTT. It specifies CASSVVLNTEAFF.

A single count supports this clonotype. The chain has TRBV12-3 or TRBV12-4 and TRBJ1-6, with 7 bases lining up with TRBD1. Trimming at V came to 6 bases and at J to 6 bases, leaving 11 bases not matched to a gene. There are 16 residues in the CDR3. The chain's CDR3 is CASSPPPGQLNSPLHF. CDR3 in DNA: TGTGCCAGCAGCCCGCCACCGGGACAGCTTAATTCACCCCTCCACTTT.

Details on this clonotype: The missing conserved phenylalanine or tryptophan at the end of this CDR3 makes a read error likely. It is unclear where the CDR3 begins or ends on the DNA, so no DNA is shown, and the CDR3 is as TCRdb lists it. The chain links TRBV2 to TRBJ1-1. The CDR3 totals 14 residues, both ends included. Germline CDR1 SNHLY, CDR2 FYNNEI. This CDR3 reads CASSEPGRETQAFG.

This clonotype was found once. Its ends do not fully match the called genes, so a read error is possible. The V gene is TRBV7-3, the J gene TRBJ2-5; 13 bases are shared with TRBD2. Per the germline V gene, CDR1 is SGHTA and CDR2 is FQGTGA. The CDR3 has 16 amino acids. CDR3 in DNA: TGCGCCAGCAGCGAAACTAGCGGGGGGGCCCAAGAGACCCAGTACTTC. Protein product: CASSETSGGAQETQYF.

The table lists this clonotype with a count of one. The V call is TRBV7-2, the J call TRBJ2-1, with D perhaps given as TRBD1 or TRBD2 (5 bases each). Germline lookup yields CDR1 SGHTA and CDR2 FQGNSA. The CDR3 has 16 amino acids. The ends were cut back, 1 base at V and 12 bases at J, with 22 bases in the middle. CDR3 in DNA: TGTGCCAGCAGCTTAGTGATGGGGCAAACCGGGGAGCTGCAGTTCTTC. Amino acid sequence: CASSLVMGQTGELQFF.

Regarding this clonotype: The junction does not match germline at one end; this may be a read error. The chain has TRBV7-2 and TRBJ1-6; tentative D call: TRBD1 (5 bases). The CDR3 is made up of 21 amino acids. Germline CDR1 reads SGHTA; CDR2 reads FQGNSA. The CDR3 DNA sequence: TGCGCCAGCAGCCGGATTCCTCCGGGAGAGGGGACCCTCGCTTATAATTCACCCCTCCACTTT. Translation: CASSRIPPGEGTLAYNSPLHF.

This clonotype was observed a single time. This may arise from a read error, as a much more abundant clone is one base away. The chain couples TRBV11-2 to TRBJ1-3; weak D call: TRBD1 (6 bases). CDR1 and CDR2 (germline): SGHAT, FQNNGV. The CDR3 runs to 16 residues. The CDR3 reads CAGSLGGGISGNTIYF. The DNA of the CDR3 is TGTGCCGGCAGCTTAGGGGGGGGGATCTCTGGAAACACCATATATTTT.

About this clonotype: This likely comes from a read error, as the CDR3 has no conserved phenylalanine or tryptophan at its end. It is unclear where the CDR3 begins or ends on the DNA, so no DNA is shown, and the CDR3 is as TCRdb lists it. The rearrangement links TRBV7-2 to TRBJ2-1; no check of the table's D call, TRBD1, against the DNA was made. Germline V CDR1 and CDR2: SGHTA, FQGNSA. From its first to its last residue, the CDR3 has 13 amino acids. The CDR3 reads CASSIYGGAGYEQ.

Comment on this clonotype: This CDR3 fails to terminate in the conserved phenylalanine or tryptophan, so it likely reflects a read error. It is unclear where the CDR3 begins or ends on the DNA, so no DNA is shown, and the CDR3 is as TCRdb lists it. The chain joins TRBV7-6 to TRBJ1-1. The CDR3 is 13 residues long, counting both termini. Germline CDR1 reads SGHVS; CDR2 reads FNYEAQ. The CDR3 sequence: CASSVNRYEQSFG.

The chain joins TRBV15 to TRBJ2-6; no reliable D call. Germline V lookup: CDR1 LNHNV, CDR2 YYDKDF (reference sequence). The CDR3 totals 20 residues. V dropped 0 bases and J dropped 4 bases, with 22 bases sitting between them. The CDR3: CATSRELGLEEYLGANVLTF. The CDR3 nucleotides read TGTGCCACCAGCAGAGAGCTTGGGCTCGAGGAGTACTTGGGGGCCAACGTCCTGACTTTC.

As regards this clonotype: One base away lies a much larger clone, so this may be a sequencing read error. This chain links TRBV12-3 or TRBV12-4 with TRBJ1-6; perhaps TRBD1 as D (5 bases). CDR3 length equals 17 residues. The CDR3: CASKPFGGTAYNSLLHF. CDR3 in DNA: TGTGCCAGCAAACCCTTCGGGGGAACCGCCTATAATTCACTCCTCCACTTT.

For this clonotype: The conserved closing phenylalanine or tryptophan is absent in this CDR3, likely reflecting a read error. V usage is TRBV7-3 and J usage is TRBJ2-4, with D possibly being TRBD1 or TRBD2 (6 bases each). CDR3 length equals 13 residues. The germline V gene encodes CDR1 SGHTA and CDR2 FQGTGA. CDR3 residues: CASSLGGLDIQYT. The CDR3 nucleotides read TGCGCCAGCAGCCTTGGGGGGCTGGACATTCAGTACACC.

Concerning this clonotype: The CDR3 ends on some other residue instead of the conserved phenylalanine or tryptophan, so this is likely a read error. The chain has TRBV9 and TRBJ1-2, with D perhaps TRBD1 (5 bases). This CDR3 is 12 amino acids long. V was pared by 3 bases and J by 10 bases, with 13 bases between. Per the germline V gene, CDR1 is SGDLS and CDR2 is YYNGEE. CDR3: CASSAGAFAYTV. Written as DNA, the CDR3 is TGTGCCAGCAGCGCTGGGGCCTTCGCCTACACCGTC.

This clonotype has a count of ten or more. The J gene is TRBJ2-3, the V gene TRBV6-6, with a tentative D call TRBD1 (5 bases). The CDR3 runs to 15 residues. With 4 bases removed from V and 2 bases from J, the gap between germline ends came to 13 bases. Germline values: CDR1 MNHNY, CDR2 SVGAGI (reference sequence). CDR3 DNA: TGTGCCAGCAGTTTAGACAGTGATAACACAGATACGCAGTATTTT. Translation gives CASSLDSDNTDTQYF.

This clonotype was seen once. V gene TRBV7-2 combines with J gene TRBJ1-1, with D unresolved. CDR3 size: 15 residues. Germline CDR1 reads SGHTA; CDR2 reads FQGNSA. V was pared by 2 bases and J by 14 bases, with 24 bases between. The CDR3 bases are TGTGCCAGCAGCTTAAGGTTAGCCGCGAACACCGGGGAGTTCTTT. As protein: CASSLRLAANTGEFF.

Remarks on this clonotype: The conserved final phenylalanine or tryptophan is absent from the CDR3, which likely points to a read error. J is TRBJ1-6 and V is TRBV7-3; TRBD1 aligns across 9 bases. This CDR3 has 15 amino acids. The germline V gene encodes CDR1 SGHTA and CDR2 FQGTGA. The CDR3 sequence is CASSSTGTGFPPLHI. The CDR3 DNA sequence: TGTGCCAGTAGCTCTACCGGGACAGGGTTTCCACCCCTCCACATT.

Here the CDR3 reads CASSATSGGYEQYF. The CDR3 bases are TGTGCCAGCAGTGCGACTAGCGGCGGCTACGAGCAGTACTTC. This chain uses TRBV6-1 with TRBJ2-7; 9 bases fit TRBD2. The CDR3 totals 14 residues. Germline CDR1 and CDR2: MNHNS and SASEGT. V was pared by 4 bases and J by 3 bases, with 4 bases of the junction left unmatched.

The V and J genes are TRBV2 and TRBJ1-5; D is unclear. The germline V gene has CDR1 SNHLY and CDR2 FYNNEI. The V end lost 5 bases, the J end lost 13 bases, and 12 bases lay between the germline ends. CDR3 length equals 11 residues. CDR3 nucleotide sequence: TGTGCCAGCAGTATGAATCAGCGACAGCATTTT. Its protein product is CASSMNQRQHF.

This clonotype was detected many times. The chain joins TRBV6-5 to TRBJ2-7; weak D call: TRBD2 (5 bases). Per the germline V gene, CDR1 is MNHEY and CDR2 is SVGAGI. Trimming pared 6 bases from V and 6 bases from J, leaving 9 bases between. The CDR3 contains 11 residues. CDR3 sequence: CASSRGLEQYF. CDR3 DNA: TGTGCCAGCAGCCGTGGACTCGAGCAGTACTTC.

V is TRBV5-4 and J is TRBJ2-1; 8 nucleotides line up with TRBD2. The J segment lost 8 bases and the V segment lost 0 bases, leaving 7 bases of the junction unmatched. The germline V gene encodes CDR1 SGHNT and CDR2 YYREEE (reference sequence). The CDR3 consists of 15 residues. CDR3 bases: TGTGCCAGCAGCTTGGGGGACGGGGGGGCAGATGAGCAGTTCTTC. Its translation is CASSLGDGGADEQFF. The entire variable domain, with the rest obtained from reference TRBV5-4 and TRBJ2-1, is as follows: ETGVTQSPTHLIKTRGQQVTLRCSSQSGHNTVSWYQQALGQGPQFIFQYYREEENGRGNFPPRFSGLQFPNYSSELNVNALELDDSALYLCASSLGDGGADEQFFGPGTRLTVL.

About this clonotype itself: Given the absence of the conserved phenylalanine or tryptophan at the CDR3 end, a read error is likely. No DNA is shown, since the ends of the CDR3 on it are uncertain; the CDR3 is the one TCRdb lists. The chain has TRBV7-6 and TRBJ1-5; the table's TRBD1 call for D was not verified on the DNA. With termini counted, the CDR3 has 13 amino acids. The V gene's germline CDR1 is SGHVS and CDR2 FNYEAQ. CDR3 sequence reads: CASSLRRQSRPVV.

The chain recombines TRBV19 with TRBJ1-6; 8 bases agree with TRBD1. V lost 6 bases to trimming and J lost 6 bases; unmatched junction nucleotides: 10. CDR1 is LNHDA, CDR2 SQIVND, per germline (reference sequence). The CDR3 is 16 residues long. CDR3 DNA sequence: TGTGCCAGTAGACCAACCGGGACAGGCCTTAATTCACCCCTCCACTTT. It encodes CASRPTGTGLNSPLHF.

The chain combines TRBV24-1 with TRBJ1-1; D is uncertain. Germline V lookup: CDR1 KGHDR, CDR2 SFDVKD. The CDR3 covers 20 residues. V gave up 9 bases and J gave up 1 base, with 32 bases separating them. The CDR3, as DNA: TGTGCCACCCCCGTTTTGGTGTCCCGGGTGTGGTGGCTTGCGAACACTGAAGCTTTCTTT. It is translated as CATPVLVSRVWWLANTEAFF.

Of note for this clonotype: Mismatch with germline at one junction end may stem from a read error. The CDR3 region is CASSLARGEKLYFYF. CDR3 DNA sequence: TGTGCCAGCAGCCTAGCAAGGGGGGAAAAACTGTATTTTTACTTC. The chain has TRBV7-2 and TRBJ2-7, with D perhaps assigned TRBD1 or TRBD2 (6 bases each). The CDR3 is 15 amino acids. CDR1 SGHTA and CDR2 FQGNSA come from the germline V gene.

The genes are TRBV20-1 and TRBJ1-2; D perhaps matches TRBD1 (5 bases). Trimming left V 1 base short and J 9 bases short, with 15 bases between. Germline assignment: CDR1 DFQATT and CDR2 SNEGSKA (reference sequence). The CDR3 sequence is 13 residues long. This CDR3 reads CSARGQGTDSYTF. CDR3 in DNA: TGCAGTGCTAGAGGGCAGGGAACAGATAGCTACACCTTC.

This chain joins TRBV12-3 or TRBV12-4 and TRBJ1-1; D call uncertain. The CDR3 consists of 14 residues. Trimming removed 6 bases from V and 1 base from J, with 12 bases in between. The CDR3 region has the DNA TGTGCCAGCAGCCCCGTGGACTGGAACACTGAAGCTTTCTTT. Translating it yields CASSPVDWNTEAFF.

With respect to this clonotype: A much more abundant neighbour one base away suggests this may be a read error. V usage is TRBV4-1 and J usage is TRBJ1-2; TRBD1 matches 9 bases. CDR1 MGHRA and CDR2 YSYEKL come from the germline V gene. The CDR3 covers 13 residues. DNA of the CDR3: TGTGCCAGCAGCCGGGACAGGGAGACTGGCTACACCTTC. Its protein is CASSRDRETGYTF.